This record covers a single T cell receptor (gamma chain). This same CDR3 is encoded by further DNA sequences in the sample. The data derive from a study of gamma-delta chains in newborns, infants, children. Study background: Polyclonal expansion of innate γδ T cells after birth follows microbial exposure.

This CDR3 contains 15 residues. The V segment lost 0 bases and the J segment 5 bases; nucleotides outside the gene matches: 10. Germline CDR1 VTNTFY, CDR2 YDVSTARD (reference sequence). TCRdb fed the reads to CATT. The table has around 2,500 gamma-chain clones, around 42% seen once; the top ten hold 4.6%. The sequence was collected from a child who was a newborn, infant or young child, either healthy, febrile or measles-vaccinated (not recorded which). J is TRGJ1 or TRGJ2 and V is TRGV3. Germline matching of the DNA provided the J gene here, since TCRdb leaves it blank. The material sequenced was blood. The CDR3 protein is CATWDRPGWNYKKLF. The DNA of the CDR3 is TGTGCCACCTGGGACAGGCCGGGGTGGAATTATAAGAAACTCTTT.